Below, 11 T cell receptor beta chains from the same sample are listed, as sequenced in a study of somatic mutations in cytotoxic T cells in rheumatoid arthritis. The repertoire was sequenced with immunoSEQ multiplex PCR; TCRdb's copy has only in-frame clones and lacks some. Seen here are tens of thousands of clones, approximately 80% observed once, and the top ten hold roughly 3.8%. Sequenced sample: CD8+ T cells sorted from blood. These TCRs come from an adult with rheumatoid arthritis.

The chain links TRBV14 to TRBJ2-4; tentative D call: TRBD2 (7 bases). Germline lookup yields CDR1 SGHDN and CDR2 FVKESK. The V gene lost 0 bases and the J gene lost 3 bases, with 12 bases spanning the gap. The CDR3 is 16 amino acids. The CDR3 loop is CASSQDGGGGKNIQYF. The CDR3 DNA reads as TGTGCCAGCAGCCAAGATGGAGGGGGGGGCAAAAACATTCAGTACTTC.

This clone has a handful of counts. This chain joins TRBV5-1 and TRBJ2-7; 7 bases fit TRBD1. The CDR3 length is 15 residues. The germline CDR1 and CDR2 sequences are SGHRS and YFSETQ. V was pared by 0 bases and J by 2 bases, with 5 bases of the junction left unmatched. This CDR3 is CASSLGQGLAYEQYF. The CDR3 DNA sequence: TGCGCCAGCAGCTTGGGACAGGGTTTAGCCTACGAGCAGTACTTC.

The V call is TRBV27, the J call TRBJ1-1; D remains ambiguous. Germline CDR1 is MNHEY and CDR2 is SMNVEV (reference sequence). The CDR3 length is 14 residues. Trimming took off 8 bases at V and 5 bases at J, with 18 bases between the two ends. Here the CDR3 DNA reads TGTGCCAGCGGATCGGACGGGAAAGGGACTGAAGCTTTCTTT. Translated: CASGSDGKGTEAFF.

The rearrangement joins TRBV6-1 to TRBJ2-7; 11 positions match TRBD2. Trimming cost V 2 bases and J 2 bases; bases outside gene matches: 2. Per the germline V gene, CDR1 is MNHNS and CDR2 is SASEGT. The CDR3 spans 15 residues. CDR3 amino acids: CASSEFSGGAYEQYF. The CDR3 DNA follows: TGTGCCAGCAGTGAATTTAGCGGGGGGGCCTACGAGCAGTACTTC.

The gene calls are TRBV7-9 and TRBJ2-3, with 7 bases that match TRBD1. The CDR3 has 14 residues. The V and J ends lost 5 bases and 6 bases, in that order; junction bases with no gene match: 8. Germline assignment: CDR1 SEHNR and CDR2 FQNEAQ (reference sequence). The CDR3 reads CASSPNRGLDTQYF. CDR3 in DNA: TGTGCCAGCAGCCCCAACAGGGGTCTGGATACGCAGTATTTT.

The CDR3 nucleotides are TGTGCCAGCAGCTTGTCGAACAGCCCCTATGGCTACACCTTC. It specifies CASSLSNSPYGYTF. This chain joins TRBV13 and TRBJ1-2; D gene uncertain. V lost 3 bases and J 4 bases, leaving 12 bases between the germline ends. The CDR3 runs 14 residues. Germline V gene sequence: CDR1 PRHDT, CDR2 FYEKMQ (reference sequence).

The rearrangement links TRBV6-6 to TRBJ1-6, with 9 bases aligning to TRBD1. Trimming cost V 6 bases and J 0 bases; bases outside gene matches: 3. From germline, CDR1 is MNHNY and CDR2 SVGAGI (reference sequence). This CDR3 region has 16 residues. The CDR3 reads CASSRDRVSYNSPLHF. CDR3 DNA: TGTGCCAGCAGCCGGGACAGGGTCTCCTATAATTCACCCCTCCACTTT.

This chain connects TRBV4-3 to TRBJ2-3; 13 positions agree with TRBD2. From germline, CDR1 is LGHNA and CDR2 YSLEER. CDR3 length: 18 residues. V lost 1 base to trimming and J lost 0 bases; unmatched junction nucleotides: 4. As DNA, the CDR3 is TGCGCCAGCAGCCAAGGGGTACTAGCGGGGGGGAGCACAGATACGCAGTATTTT. As protein: CASSQGVLAGGSTDTQYF.

The chain couples TRBV7-8 to TRBJ2-5, with 13 bases that match TRBD2. CDR3 length: 19 amino acids. V shed 5 bases and J 1 base; nucleotides not matched to a gene: 13. Germline V CDR1 and CDR2: SGHVS, FQNEAQ. CDR3 loop: CASSVVLAGGLKVQETQYF. DNA of the CDR3: TGTGCCAGCAGCGTTGTACTAGCGGGGGGGCTAAAGGTCCAAGAGACCCAGTACTTC. Drawing the rest from reference TRBV7-8 and TRBJ2-5, the complete variable domain is GAGVSQSPRYKVAKRGQDVALRCDPISGHVSLFWYQQALGQGPEFLTYFQNEAQLDKSGLPSDRFFAERPEGSVSTLKIQRTQQEDSAVYLCASSVVLAGGLKVQETQYFGPGTRLLVL.

This rearrangement joins TRBV28 to TRBJ1-1; 7 bases map to TRBD1. CDR3 length equals 14 residues. The germline gives CDR1 MDHEN, CDR2 SYDVKM. With V trimmed by 5 bases and J by 1 base, 4 bases remained unmatched. The chain's CDR3 is CASSKTGENTEAFF. CDR3 nucleotides: TGTGCCAGCAGTAAAACAGGGGAGAACACTGAAGCTTTCTTT.

The CDR3 nucleotides are TGTGCCAGCAGTACAGGGGGGGTAGAGACCCAGTACTTC. As protein: CASSTGGVETQYF. V is TRBV6-5 and J is TRBJ2-5; tentatively, D is TRBD1 (8 bases). The CDR3 is 13 amino acids. The V gene's germline CDR1 is MNHEY and CDR2 SVGAGI. Trimming took off 5 bases at V and 4 bases at J, with 11 bases between the two ends.